Following are 8 T cell receptor beta chains from one sample sequenced in a study of blood T cell repertoires in COVID-19 (dated by TCRdb to about 2020). Preparation of the library involved the immunoSEQ multiplex PCR assay. TCRdb re-hosts the immuneACCESS table, in-frame sequences only. Its copies lack some clones; in the studies checked, an unresolved V gene accounts for under half of them, and the cause for the rest is not known. Within this sample are over 85,000 clones, with around 92% of them counted one time only. The ten largest clones represent roughly 4.2% of the sample. Material: peripheral blood. Every receptor here comes from a man in his late teens or twenties with acute or convalescent COVID-19.

J is TRBJ1-2 and V is TRBV18; TRBD1 is a possible D gene (5 bases). The CDR3 contains 16 residues. Germline V gives CDR1 KGHSH, CDR2 LQKENI. The V end lost 5 bases, the J end lost 0 bases, and 16 bases lay between the germline ends. CDR3 nucleotide sequence: TGTGCCAGCTCATCGGATCAGGGTACGACTAACTATGGCTACACCTTC. It encodes CASSSDQGTTNYGYTF.

The chain recombines TRBV6-5 with TRBJ2-1, with 10 bases that match TRBD1. J was trimmed by 2 bases and V by 6 bases; bases with no gene match: 4. The CDR3 is 15 residues long. Germline loops: CDR1 MNHEY, CDR2 SVGAGI. The CDR3 DNA sequence: TGTGCCAGCAGCACGACAGGGGGCCCCTACAATGAGCAGTTCTTC. Encoded protein: CASSTTGGPYNEQFF.

The chain is built from TRBV5-1 and TRBJ2-1; 7 bases line up with TRBD1. Losses at the gene ends were 4 bases for V and 8 bases for J; bases not matched to a gene: 6. CDR3 size: 13 residues. Germline CDR1 reads SGHRS; CDR2 reads YFSETQ. CDR3 nucleotide sequence: TGCGCCAGCAGCGTGACAGGGCGGCATGAGCAGTTCTTC. As protein: CASSVTGRHEQFF.

As DNA, the CDR3 is TGTGCCAGCAGTTACGTGGCGGGAGAGCTGGGTGAGACCCAGTACTTC. Encoded protein: CASSYVAGELGETQYF. This chain links TRBV6-5 with TRBJ2-5; 7 bases agree with TRBD2. The V and J ends lost 2 bases and 5 bases, in that order; junction bases with no gene match: 11. The CDR3 totals 16 residues. Germline assignment: CDR1 MNHEY and CDR2 SVGAGI.

V and J are TRBV19 and TRBJ1-1; 12 bases map to TRBD1. The CDR3 runs 15 residues. Per germline, CDR1 LNHDA and CDR2 SQIVND (reference sequence). V lost 7 bases and J lost 1; bases outside the gene matches: 4. The CDR3 loop reads CASMGTGGPNTEAFF. The CDR3 bases are TGTGCCAGTATGGGGACAGGGGGCCCGAACACTGAAGCTTTCTTT.

The chain carries TRBV12-3 or TRBV12-4 and TRBJ2-1, with 7 bases that match TRBD2. V was clipped by 5 bases and J by 6 bases; unmatched bases: 4. The CDR3 extends over 13 amino acids. The CDR3 sequence: CASSPSGVNEQFF. As DNA, the CDR3 is TGTGCCAGCAGTCCCAGCGGGGTCAATGAGCAGTTCTTC.

The chain joins TRBV29-1 to TRBJ1-1; TRBD1 matches 7 bases. The CDR3 runs to 14 residues. Looked up from germline, CDR1 is SQVTM and CDR2 is ANQGSEA. J was trimmed by 5 bases and V by 0 bases; bases with no gene match: 6. CDR3 loop: CSVEDEGARTEAFF. The CDR3 coding sequence is TGCAGCGTTGAAGATGAGGGGGCTCGGACTGAAGCTTTCTTT.

The rearrangement links TRBV6-5 to TRBJ1-5; D perhaps matches TRBD1 (5 bases). Germline V CDR1 and CDR2: MNHEY, SVGAGI. The V gene lost 10 bases and the J gene lost 0 bases, with 13 bases spanning the gap. This CDR3 contains 14 residues. The CDR3 reads CATKDIYSNQPQHF. CDR3 in DNA: TGTGCCACCAAGGACATTTATAGCAATCAGCCCCAGCATTTT.